This T cell receptor beta chain was obtained from a study of blood T cell repertoires in COVID-19. Overall study context: Material from acute and convalescent COVID-19 was sourced from the United States, Italy and Spain. PBMCs, B-cell-depleted T cells, or T cells were the source of the cDNA or gDNA that made up the material.

Source study methods: How many nucleated cells were present was estimated from reference gene primer amplification. Profiling relied on immunoSEQ multiplex PCR, and the TCRdb table lists in-frame clones only, not all of them. V and J calls and clone size are copied from that table; D and trimming were computed from the DNA. Among around 70,000 clones, around 89% were seen once, and the ten largest hold about 0.56%. The V and J ends lost 1 base and 5 bases, in that order; junction bases with no gene match: 4. Germline V gene sequence: CDR1 SGHRS, CDR2 YFSETQ. The CDR3 sequence is 15 residues long. The chain combines TRBV5-1 with TRBJ2-1; 9 bases fit TRBD1. Sequenced: peripheral blood. The receptor's source is a man aged 55 to 70 with acute or convalescent COVID-19. CDR3 DNA sequence: TGCGCCAGCAGCTTGACACAGGGGGCGAACAATGAGCAGTTCTTC. Amino acid sequence: CASSLTQGANNEQFF.